The clone carrying this T cell receptor (beta chain) has a single count. V shed 6 bases, J shed 4 bases, and the junction held 7 bases outside the gene matches. The CDR3 sequence is 15 residues long. In germline, CDR1 is LGHNT, CDR2 FRNRAP. This sample stems from a study of shared T cell receptors in the human thymus. Measured with immunoSEQ multiplex PCR; TCRdb has only the in-frame clones, and not every one. The repertoire holds approximately 730,000 clones, with 70% to 90% as singletons. These data also formed part of another study, on human thymus T cells. That paper adds: Resections that were taken during corrective heart surgery supplied the thymus tissue. Highly overlapping thymic repertoires in unrelated individuals were reported by related research.

This chain uses TRBV12-5 with TRBJ2-1; 9 bases align to TRBD2. This clonotype was sampled from a girl under two years old with a congenital heart defect. Sample: thymocytes. This CDR3 reads CASGGPSGAYNEQFF. CDR3 DNA sequence: TGTGCTAGTGGAGGGCCTAGCGGGGCTTACAATGAGCAGTTCTTC.